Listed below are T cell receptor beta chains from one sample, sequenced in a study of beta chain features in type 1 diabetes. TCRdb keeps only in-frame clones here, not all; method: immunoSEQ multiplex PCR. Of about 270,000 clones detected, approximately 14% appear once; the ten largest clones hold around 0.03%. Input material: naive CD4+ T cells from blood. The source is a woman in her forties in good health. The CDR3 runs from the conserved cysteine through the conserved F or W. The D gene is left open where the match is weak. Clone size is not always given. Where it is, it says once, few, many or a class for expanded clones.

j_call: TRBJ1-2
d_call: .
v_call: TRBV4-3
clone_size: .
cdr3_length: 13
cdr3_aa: CASSQEVSGGYTF
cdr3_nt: TGCGCCAGCAGCCAAGAAGTCAGCGGTGGCTACACCTTC

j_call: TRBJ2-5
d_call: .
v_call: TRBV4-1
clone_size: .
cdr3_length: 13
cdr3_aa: CASSHRFQETQYF
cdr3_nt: TGCGCCAGCAGCCATAGATTTCAAGAGACCCAGTACTTC

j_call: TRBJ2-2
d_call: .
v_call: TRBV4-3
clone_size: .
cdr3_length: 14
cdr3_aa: CASSQPLATGELFF
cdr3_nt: TGCGCCAGCAGCCAACCCCTAGCCACCGGGGAGCTGTTTTTT

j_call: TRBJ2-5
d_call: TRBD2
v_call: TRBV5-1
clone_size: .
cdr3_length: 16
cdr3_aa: CASSLEPGGGQETQYF
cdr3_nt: TGCGCCAGCAGCTTGGAGCCGGGGGGGGGCCAAGAGACCCAGTACTTC

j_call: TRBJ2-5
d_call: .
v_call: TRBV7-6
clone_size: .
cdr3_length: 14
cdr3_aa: CASSTLASQETQYF
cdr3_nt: TGTGCCAGCAGCACCCTAGCGTCCCAAGAGACCCAGTACTTC

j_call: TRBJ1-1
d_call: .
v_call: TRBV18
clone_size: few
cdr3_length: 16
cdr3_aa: CASSPPNGGEYTEAFF
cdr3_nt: TGTGCCAGCTCACCACCGAATGGGGGCGAATACACTGAAGCTTTCTTT

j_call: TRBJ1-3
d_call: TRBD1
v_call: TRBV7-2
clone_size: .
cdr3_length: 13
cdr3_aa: CASSRDRADTIYF
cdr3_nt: TGTGCCAGCAGCAGGGACAGGGCTGACACCATATATTTT

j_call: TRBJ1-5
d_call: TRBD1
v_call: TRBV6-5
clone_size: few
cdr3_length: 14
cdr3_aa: CASSQDRANQPQHF
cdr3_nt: TGTGCCAGCAGCCAGGACAGGGCTAATCAGCCCCAGCATTTT

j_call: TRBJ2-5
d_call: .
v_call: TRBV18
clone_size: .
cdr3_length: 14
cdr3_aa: CASSQLGGQETQYF
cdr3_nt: TGTGCCAGCTCGCAATTGGGGGGCCAAGAGACCCAGTACTTC

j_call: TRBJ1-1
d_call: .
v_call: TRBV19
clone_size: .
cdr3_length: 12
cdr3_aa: CASRQENTEAFF
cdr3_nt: TGTGCCAGTAGACAGGAGAACACTGAAGCTTTCTTT

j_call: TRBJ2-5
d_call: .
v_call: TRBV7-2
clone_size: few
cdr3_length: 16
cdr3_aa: CASSLLVAVPSRAQYF
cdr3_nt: TGTGCCAGCAGCTTATTAGTGGCGGTGCCATCCAGGGCCCAGTACTTC

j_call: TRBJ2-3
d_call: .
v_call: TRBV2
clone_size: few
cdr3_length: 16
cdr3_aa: CASSDFVGLHHVGQYF
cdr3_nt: TGTGCCAGCAGTGATTTTGTTGGACTGCATCACGTAGGGCAGTATTTT

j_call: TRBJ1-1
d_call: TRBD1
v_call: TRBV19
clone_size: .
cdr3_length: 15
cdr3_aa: CASSIGDRKMTEAFF
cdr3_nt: TGTGCCAGTAGTATCGGGGACAGGAAAATGACTGAAGCTTTCTTT

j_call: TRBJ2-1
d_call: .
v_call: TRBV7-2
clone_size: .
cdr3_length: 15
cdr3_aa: CASSDRASSYNEQFF
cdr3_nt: TGTGCCAGCAGCGATAGAGCGAGCTCCTACAATGAGCAGTTCTTC

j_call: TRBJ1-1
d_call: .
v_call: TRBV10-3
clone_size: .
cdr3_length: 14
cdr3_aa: CAITPGLENTEAFF
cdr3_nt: TGTGCCATCACCCCGGGACTCGAGAACACTGAAGCTTTCTTT

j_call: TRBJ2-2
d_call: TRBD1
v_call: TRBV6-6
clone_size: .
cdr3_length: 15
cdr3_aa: CASSSGQTSTGELFF
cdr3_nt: TGTGCCAGCAGTTCGGGACAGACGAGCACCGGGGAGCTGTTTTTT

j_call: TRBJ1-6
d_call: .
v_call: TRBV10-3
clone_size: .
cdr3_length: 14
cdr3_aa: CAIQGDSYNSPLHF
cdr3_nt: TGTGCCATACAGGGAGACTCCTATAATTCACCCCTCCACTTT

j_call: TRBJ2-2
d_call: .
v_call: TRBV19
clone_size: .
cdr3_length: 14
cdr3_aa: CASVNIGDTGELFF
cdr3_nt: TGTGCCAGCGTGAACATCGGGGACACCGGGGAGCTGTTTTTT

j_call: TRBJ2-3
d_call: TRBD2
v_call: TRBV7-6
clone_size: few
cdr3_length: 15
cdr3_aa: CASSAGTSGDDTQYF
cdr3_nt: TGTGCCAGCAGCGCAGGGACTAGCGGGGACGATACGCAGTATTTT

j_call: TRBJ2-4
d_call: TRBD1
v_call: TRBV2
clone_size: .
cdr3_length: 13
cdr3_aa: CASSRSAEGGRYF
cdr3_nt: TGTGCCAGCAGCCGAAGCGCGGAAGGGGGCCGGTACTTC

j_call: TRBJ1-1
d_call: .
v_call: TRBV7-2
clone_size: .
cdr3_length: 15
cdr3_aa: CASSPAGRQNTEAFF
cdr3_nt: TGTGCCAGCAGCCCAGCGGGACGGCAGAACACTGAAGCTTTCTTT

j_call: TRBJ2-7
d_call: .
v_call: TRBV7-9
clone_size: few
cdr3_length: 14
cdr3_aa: CASSLAGGGYEQYF
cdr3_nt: TGTGCCAGCAGCTTAGCGGGAGGGGGCTACGAGCAGTACTTC

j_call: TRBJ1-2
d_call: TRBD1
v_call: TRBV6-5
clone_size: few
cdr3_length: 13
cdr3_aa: CASSRTGDYGYTF
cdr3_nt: TGTGCCAGCAGTCGCACAGGGGACTATGGCTACACCTTC

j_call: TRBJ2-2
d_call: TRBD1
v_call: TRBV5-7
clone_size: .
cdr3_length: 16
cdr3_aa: CASSDAIDRGHIELFF
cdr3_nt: TGTGCCAGCAGCGACGCAATCGACAGGGGCCACATCGAGCTGTTTTTT

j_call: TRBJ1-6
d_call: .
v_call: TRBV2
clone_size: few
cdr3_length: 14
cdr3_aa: CASSQRQYNSPLHF
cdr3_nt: TGTGCCAGCAGTCAAAGACAGTATAATTCACCCCTCCACTTT

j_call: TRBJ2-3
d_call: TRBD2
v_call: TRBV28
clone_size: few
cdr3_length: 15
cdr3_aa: CASSSGSGGRVTQYF
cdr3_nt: TGTGCCAGCAGTTCCGGGTCGGGGGGACGTGTGACGCAGTATTTT

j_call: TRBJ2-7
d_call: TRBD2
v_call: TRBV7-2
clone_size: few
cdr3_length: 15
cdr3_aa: CASSSLAGVSYEQYF
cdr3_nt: TGTGCCAGCAGCTCCCTAGCGGGGGTCTCCTACGAGCAGTACTTC

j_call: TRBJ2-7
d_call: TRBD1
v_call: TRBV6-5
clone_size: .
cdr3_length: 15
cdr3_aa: CASSYSGTGVYEQYF
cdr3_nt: TGTGCCAGCAGTTACTCCGGGACAGGGGTATACGAGCAGTACTTC

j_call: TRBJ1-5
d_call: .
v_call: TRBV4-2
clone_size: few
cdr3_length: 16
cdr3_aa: CASSQDSDILNQPQHF
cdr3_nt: TGTGCCAGCAGCCAAGATTCGGACATCCTCAATCAGCCCCAGCATTTT

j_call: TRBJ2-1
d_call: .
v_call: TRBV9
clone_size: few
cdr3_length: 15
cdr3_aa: CASSVVWGGNNEQFF
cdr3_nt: TGTGCCAGCAGCGTAGTTTGGGGCGGGAACAATGAGCAGTTCTTC

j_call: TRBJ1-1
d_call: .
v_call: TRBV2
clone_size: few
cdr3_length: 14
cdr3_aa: CASSVRFWNTEAFF
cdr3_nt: TGTGCCAGCAGCGTTAGATTTTGGAACACTGAAGCTTTCTTT

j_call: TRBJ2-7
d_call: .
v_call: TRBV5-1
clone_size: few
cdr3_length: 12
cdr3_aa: CASSREGYEQYF
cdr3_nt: TGCGCCAGCAGCCGCGAGGGTTACGAGCAGTACTTC

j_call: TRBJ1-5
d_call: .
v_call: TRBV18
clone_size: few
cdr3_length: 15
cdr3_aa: CASSPGGLSNQPQHF
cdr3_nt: TGTGCCAGCTCACCGGGGGGGCTGAGCAATCAGCCCCAGCATTTT

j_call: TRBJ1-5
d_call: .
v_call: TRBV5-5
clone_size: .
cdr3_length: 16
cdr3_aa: CASSLRGASGNQPQHF
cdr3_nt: TGTGCCAGCAGCTTGCGGGGGGCGTCTGGCAATCAGCCCCAGCATTTT

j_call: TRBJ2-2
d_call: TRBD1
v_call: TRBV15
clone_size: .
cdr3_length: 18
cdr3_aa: CATSRLFPGQGATGELFF
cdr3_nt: TGTGCCACCAGCAGACTATTTCCGGGACAGGGAGCCACCGGGGAGCTGTTTTTT

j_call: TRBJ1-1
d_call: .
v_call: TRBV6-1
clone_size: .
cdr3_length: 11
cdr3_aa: CASTRGTEAFF
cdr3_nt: TGTGCCAGCACACGGGGAACTGAAGCTTTCTTT

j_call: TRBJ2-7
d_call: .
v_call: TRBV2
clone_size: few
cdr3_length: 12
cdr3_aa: CASSEPVDEQYF
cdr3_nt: TGTGCCAGCAGTGAACCCGTAGACGAGCAGTACTTC

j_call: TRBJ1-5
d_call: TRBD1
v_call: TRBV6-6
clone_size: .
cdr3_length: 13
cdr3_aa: CASGRTGNQPQHF
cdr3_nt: TGTGCCAGCGGACGGACAGGGAATCAGCCCCAGCATTTT

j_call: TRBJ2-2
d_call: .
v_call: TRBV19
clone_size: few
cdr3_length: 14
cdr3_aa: CASSPSRVRGELFF
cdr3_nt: TGTGCCAGTAGTCCCTCCAGGGTACGCGGGGAGCTGTTTTTT

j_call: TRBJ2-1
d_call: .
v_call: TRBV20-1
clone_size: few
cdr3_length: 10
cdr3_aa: CSALAHEQFF
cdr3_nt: TGCAGTGCTTTAGCCCATGAGCAGTTCTTC

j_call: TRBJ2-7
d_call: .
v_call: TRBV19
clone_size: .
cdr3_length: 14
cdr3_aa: CASSETGSSYEQYF
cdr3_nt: TGTGCCAGTAGTGAAACAGGAAGCTCCTACGAGCAGTACTTC

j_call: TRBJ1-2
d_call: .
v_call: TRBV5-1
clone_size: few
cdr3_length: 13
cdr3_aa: CASSLAGIYGYTF
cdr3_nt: TGCGCCAGCAGCTTGGCAGGGATCTATGGCTACACCTTC

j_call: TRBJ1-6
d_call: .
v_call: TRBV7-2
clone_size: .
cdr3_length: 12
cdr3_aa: CASSLFNSPLHF
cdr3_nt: TGTGCCAGCAGCCTTTTTAATTCACCCCTCCACTTT